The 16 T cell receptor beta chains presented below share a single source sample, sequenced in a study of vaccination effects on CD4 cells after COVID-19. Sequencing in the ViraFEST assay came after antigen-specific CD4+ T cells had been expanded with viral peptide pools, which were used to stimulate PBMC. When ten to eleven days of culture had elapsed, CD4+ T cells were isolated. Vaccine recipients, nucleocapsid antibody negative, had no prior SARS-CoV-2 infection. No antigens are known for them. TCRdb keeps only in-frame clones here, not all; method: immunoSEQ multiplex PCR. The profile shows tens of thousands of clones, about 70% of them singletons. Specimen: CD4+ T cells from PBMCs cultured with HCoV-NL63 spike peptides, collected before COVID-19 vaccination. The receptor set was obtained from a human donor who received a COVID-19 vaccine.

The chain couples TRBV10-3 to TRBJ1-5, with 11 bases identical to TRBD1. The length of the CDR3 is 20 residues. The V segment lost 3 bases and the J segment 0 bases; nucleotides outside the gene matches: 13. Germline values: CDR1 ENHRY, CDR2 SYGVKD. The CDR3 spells CAISESLGTGGVYSNQPQHF. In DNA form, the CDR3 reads TGTGCCATCAGTGAAAGTCTTGGGACAGGGGGTGTCTATAGCAATCAGCCCCAGCATTTT.

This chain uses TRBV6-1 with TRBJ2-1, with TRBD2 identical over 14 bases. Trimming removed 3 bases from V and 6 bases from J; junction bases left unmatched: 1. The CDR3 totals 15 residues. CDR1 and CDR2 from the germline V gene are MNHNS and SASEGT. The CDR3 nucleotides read TGTGCCAGCAGTGAGGGACTAGCGGGGGCCAATGAGCAGTTCTTC. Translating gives CASSEGLAGANEQFF.

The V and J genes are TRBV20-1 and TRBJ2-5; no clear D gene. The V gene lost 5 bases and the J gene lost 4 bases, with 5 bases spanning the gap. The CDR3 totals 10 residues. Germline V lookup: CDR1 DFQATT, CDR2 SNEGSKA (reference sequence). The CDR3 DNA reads TGCAGTGCTGTGGTAGAGACCCAGTACTTC. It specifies CSAVVETQYF.

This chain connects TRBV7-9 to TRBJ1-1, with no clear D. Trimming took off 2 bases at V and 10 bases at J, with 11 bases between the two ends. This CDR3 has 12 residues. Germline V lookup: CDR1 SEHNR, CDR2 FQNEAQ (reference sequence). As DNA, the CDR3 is TGTGCCAGCAGCTTATTGGGGTCTTCAGCTTTCTTT. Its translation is CASSLLGSSAFF.

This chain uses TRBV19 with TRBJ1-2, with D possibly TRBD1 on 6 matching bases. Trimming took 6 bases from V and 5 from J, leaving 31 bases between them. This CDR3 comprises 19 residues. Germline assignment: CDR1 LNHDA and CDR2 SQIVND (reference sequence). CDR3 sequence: CASSHPPDRSIRFWYGYTF. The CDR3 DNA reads TGTGCCAGTAGCCACCCTCCAGACAGGTCTATCCGCTTTTGGTATGGCTACACCTTC.

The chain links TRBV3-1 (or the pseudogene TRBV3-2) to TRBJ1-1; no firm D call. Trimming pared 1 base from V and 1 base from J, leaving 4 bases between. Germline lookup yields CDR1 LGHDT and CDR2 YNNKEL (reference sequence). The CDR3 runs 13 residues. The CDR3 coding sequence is TGTGCCAGCAGCCAAGTCGAGAACACTGAAGCTTTCTTT. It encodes CASSQVENTEAFF.

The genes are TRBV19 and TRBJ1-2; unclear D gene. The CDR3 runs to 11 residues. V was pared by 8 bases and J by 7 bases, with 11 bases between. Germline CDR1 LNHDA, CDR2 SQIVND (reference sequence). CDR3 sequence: CASRAAGGYTF. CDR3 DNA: TGTGCCAGTCGGGCGGCTGGTGGCTACACCTTC.

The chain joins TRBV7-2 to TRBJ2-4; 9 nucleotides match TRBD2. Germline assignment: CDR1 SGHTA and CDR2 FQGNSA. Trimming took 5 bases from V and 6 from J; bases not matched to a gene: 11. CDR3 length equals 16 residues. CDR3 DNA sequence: TGTGCCAGCAGCCCCCGAGGCGGGGGGGCTATAAACATTCAGTACTTC. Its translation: CASSPRGGGAINIQYF.

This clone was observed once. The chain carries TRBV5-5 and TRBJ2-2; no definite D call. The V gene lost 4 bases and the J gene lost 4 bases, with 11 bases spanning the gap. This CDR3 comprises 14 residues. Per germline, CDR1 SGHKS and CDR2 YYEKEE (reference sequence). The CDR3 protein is CASSLRLSTGELFF. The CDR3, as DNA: TGTGCCAGCAGCCTGCGACTGAGCACCGGGGAGCTGTTTTTT.

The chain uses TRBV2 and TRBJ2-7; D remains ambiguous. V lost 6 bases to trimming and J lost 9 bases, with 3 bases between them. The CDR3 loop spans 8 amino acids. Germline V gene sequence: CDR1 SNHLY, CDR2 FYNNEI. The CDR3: CASSAQYV. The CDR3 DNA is TGTGCCAGCAGCGCGCAGTACGTC.

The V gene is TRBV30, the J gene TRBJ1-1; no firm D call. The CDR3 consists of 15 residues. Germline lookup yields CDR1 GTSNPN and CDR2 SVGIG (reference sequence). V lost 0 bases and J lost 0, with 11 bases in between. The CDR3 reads CAWSVPGRMNTEAFF. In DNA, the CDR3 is TGTGCCTGGAGTGTACCCGGCAGAATGAACACTGAAGCTTTCTTT.

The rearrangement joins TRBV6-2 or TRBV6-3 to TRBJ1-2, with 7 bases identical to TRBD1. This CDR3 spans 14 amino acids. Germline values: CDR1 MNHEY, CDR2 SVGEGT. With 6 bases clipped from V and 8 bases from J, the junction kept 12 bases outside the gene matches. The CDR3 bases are TGTGCCAGCAGCCTACAGGGGTCCCTCTACGGCTACACCTTC. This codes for CASSLQGSLYGYTF.

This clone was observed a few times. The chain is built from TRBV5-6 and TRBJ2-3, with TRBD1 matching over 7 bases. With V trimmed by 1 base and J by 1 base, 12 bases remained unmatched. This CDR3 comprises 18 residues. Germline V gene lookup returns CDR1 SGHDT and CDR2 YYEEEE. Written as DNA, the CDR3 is TGTGCCAGCAGCTTGTTACAGGGCCGGACAGGAGGCACAGATACGCAGTATTTT. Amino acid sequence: CASSLLQGRTGGTDTQYF.

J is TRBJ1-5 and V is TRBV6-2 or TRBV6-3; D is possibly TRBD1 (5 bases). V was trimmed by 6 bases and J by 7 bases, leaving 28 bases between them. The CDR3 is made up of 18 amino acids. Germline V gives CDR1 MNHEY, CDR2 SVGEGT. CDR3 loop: CASSRTKSHRQPRQPQHF. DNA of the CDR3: TGTGCCAGCAGCCGCACGAAATCCCACAGGCAGCCCAGGCAGCCCCAGCATTTT.

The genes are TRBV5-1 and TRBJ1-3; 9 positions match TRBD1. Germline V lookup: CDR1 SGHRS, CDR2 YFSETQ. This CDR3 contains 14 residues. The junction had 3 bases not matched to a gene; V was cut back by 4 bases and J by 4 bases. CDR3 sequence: CASSGQGLGNTIYF. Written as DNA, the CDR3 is TGCGCCAGCAGCGGACAGGGGTTAGGAAACACCATATATTTT.

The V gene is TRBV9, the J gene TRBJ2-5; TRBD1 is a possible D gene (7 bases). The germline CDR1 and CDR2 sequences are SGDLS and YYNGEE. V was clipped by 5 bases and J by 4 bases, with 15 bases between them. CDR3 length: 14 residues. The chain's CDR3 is CASSSGTAGETQYF. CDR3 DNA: TGTGCCAGCAGTTCCGGGACAGCGGGAGAGACCCAGTACTTC.